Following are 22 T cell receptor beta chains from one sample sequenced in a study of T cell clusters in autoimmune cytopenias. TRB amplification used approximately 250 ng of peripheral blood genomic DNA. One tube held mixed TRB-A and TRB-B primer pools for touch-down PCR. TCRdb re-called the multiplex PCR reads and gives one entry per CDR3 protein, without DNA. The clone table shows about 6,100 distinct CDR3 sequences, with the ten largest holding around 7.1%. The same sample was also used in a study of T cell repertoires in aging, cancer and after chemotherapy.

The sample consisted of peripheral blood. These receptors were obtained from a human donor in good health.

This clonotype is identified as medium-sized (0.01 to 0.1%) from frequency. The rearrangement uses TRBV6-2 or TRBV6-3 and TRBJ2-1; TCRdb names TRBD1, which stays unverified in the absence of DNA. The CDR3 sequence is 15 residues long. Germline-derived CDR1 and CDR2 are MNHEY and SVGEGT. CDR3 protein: CASSRGQGESNEQFF.

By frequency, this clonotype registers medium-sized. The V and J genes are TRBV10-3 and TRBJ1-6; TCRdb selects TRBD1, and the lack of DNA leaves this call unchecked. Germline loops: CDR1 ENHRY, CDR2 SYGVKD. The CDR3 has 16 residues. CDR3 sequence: CAIAAGRSSYNSPLHF.

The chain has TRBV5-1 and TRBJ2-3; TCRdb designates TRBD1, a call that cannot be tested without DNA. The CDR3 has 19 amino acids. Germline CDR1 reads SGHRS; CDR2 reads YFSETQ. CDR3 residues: CASSSSPGQGYTSTDTQYF.

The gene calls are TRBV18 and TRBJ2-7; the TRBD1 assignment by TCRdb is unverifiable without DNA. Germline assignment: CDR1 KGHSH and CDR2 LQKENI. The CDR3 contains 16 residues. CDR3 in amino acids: CASSQNAGTASYEQYF.

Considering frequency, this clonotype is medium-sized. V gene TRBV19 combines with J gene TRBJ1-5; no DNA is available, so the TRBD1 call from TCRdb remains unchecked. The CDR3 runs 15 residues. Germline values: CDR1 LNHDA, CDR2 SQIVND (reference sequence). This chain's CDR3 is CASSRTGMSNQPQHF. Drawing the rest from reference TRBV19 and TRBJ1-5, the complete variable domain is DGGITQSPKYLFRKEGQNVTLSCEQNLNHDAMYWYRQDPGQGLRLIYYSQIVNDFQKGDIAEGYSVSREKKESFPLTVTSAQKNPTAFYLCASSRTGMSNQPQHFGDGTRLSIL.

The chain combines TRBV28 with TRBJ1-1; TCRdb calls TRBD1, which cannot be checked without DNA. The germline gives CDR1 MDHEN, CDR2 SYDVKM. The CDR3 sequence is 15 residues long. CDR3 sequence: CASSAQPGSDTEAFF.

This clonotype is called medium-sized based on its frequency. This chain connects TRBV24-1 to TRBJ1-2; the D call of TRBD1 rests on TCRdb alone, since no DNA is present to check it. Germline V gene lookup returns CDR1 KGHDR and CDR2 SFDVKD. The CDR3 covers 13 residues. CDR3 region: CATSRQGAGGYTF.

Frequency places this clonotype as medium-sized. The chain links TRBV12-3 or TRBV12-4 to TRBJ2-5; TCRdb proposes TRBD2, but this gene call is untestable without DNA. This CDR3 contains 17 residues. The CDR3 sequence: CASSLGTVPSHQETQYF.

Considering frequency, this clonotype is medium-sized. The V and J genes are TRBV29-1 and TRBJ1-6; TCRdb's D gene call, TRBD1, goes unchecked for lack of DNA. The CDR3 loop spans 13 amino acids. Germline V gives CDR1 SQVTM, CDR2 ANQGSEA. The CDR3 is CSVVPGVNSPLHF.

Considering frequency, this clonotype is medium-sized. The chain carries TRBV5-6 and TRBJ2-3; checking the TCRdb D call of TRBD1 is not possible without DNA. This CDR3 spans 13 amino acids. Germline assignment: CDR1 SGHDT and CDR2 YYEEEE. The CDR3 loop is CASSADRADTQYF.

Here the CDR3 reads CASSLEGAEGSRNQPQHF. The rearrangement uses TRBV5-1 and TRBJ1-5. The germline V gene encodes CDR1 SGHRS and CDR2 YFSETQ. This CDR3 is 18 amino acids long.

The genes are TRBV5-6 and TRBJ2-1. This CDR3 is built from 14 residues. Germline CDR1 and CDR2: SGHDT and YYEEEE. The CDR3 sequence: CASSPNTAEDEQFF.

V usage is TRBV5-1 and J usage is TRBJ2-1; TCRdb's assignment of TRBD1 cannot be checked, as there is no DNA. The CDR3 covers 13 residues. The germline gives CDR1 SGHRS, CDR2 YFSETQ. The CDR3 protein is CASSHGQGNEQFF.

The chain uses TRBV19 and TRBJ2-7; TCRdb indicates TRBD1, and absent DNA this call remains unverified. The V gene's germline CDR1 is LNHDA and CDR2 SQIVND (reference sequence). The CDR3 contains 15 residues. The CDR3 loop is CASSPDRGRDYEQYF. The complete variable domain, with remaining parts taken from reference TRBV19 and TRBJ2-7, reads DGGITQSPKYLFRKEGQNVTLSCEQNLNHDAMYWYRQDPGQGLRLIYYSQIVNDFQKGDIAEGYSVSREKKESFPLTVTSAQKNPTAFYLCASSPDRGRDYEQYFGPGTRLTVT.

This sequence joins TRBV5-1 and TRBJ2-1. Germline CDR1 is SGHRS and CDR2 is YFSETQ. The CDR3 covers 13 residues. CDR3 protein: CASSLDQINEQFF.

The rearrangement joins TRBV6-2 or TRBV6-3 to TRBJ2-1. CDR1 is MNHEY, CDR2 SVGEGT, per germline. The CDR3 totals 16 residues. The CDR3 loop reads CASSYRASVVPNEQFF.

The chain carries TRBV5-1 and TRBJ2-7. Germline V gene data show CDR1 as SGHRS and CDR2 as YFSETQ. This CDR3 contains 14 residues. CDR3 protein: CASSLAGDLYEQYF. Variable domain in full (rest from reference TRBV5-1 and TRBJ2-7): KAGVTQTPRYLIKTRGQQVTLSCSPISGHRSVSWYQQTPGQGLQFLFEYFSETQRNKGNFPGRFSGRQFSNSRSEMNVSTLELGDSALYLCASSLAGDLYEQYFGPGTRLTVT.

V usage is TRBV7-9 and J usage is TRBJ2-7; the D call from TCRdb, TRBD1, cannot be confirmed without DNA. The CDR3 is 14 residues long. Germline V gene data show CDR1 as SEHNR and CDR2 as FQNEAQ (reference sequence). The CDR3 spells CASSYGTPGPEQYF.

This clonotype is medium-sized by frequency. CDR3 sequence: CATRPPGSYEQYF. V gene TRBV19 combines with J gene TRBJ2-7; without DNA, the TCRdb call of TRBD1 cannot be checked. There are 13 residues in the CDR3. Germline V CDR1 and CDR2: LNHDA, SQIVND (reference sequence).

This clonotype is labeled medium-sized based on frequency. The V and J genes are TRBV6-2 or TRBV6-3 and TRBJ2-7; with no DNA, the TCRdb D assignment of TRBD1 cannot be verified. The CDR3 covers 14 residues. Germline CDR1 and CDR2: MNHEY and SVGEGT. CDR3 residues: CASSPDRVVYEQYF.

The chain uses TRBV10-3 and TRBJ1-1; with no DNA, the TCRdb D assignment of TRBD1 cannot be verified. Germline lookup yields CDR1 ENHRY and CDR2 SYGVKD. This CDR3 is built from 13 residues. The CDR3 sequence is CAISTDRVGEAFF.

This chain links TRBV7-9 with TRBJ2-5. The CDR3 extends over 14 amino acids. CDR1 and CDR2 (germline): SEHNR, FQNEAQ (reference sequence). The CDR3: CASSLATQSETQYF. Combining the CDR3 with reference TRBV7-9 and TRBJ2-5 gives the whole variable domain DTGVSQNPRHKITKRGQNVTFRCDPISEHNRLYWYRQTLGQGPEFLTYFQNEAQLEKSRLLSDRFSAERPKGSFSTLEIQRTEQGDSAMYLCASSLATQSETQYFGPGTRLLVL.